This T cell receptor beta chain came from a study of blood T cells in healthy people across ages. The germline V gene encodes CDR1 MNHEY and CDR2 SMNVEV (reference sequence). The V and J ends lost 2 bases and 3 bases respectively, with 11 bases between them. The CDR3 totals 14 residues. Together with a sample-barcoded 5' primer, a J-beta primer mix was included in a second PCR lasting roughly 6 to 12 cycles. With 12 random nucleotides, a template-switch adaptor tagged each individual cDNA molecule. MiXCR was run by TCRdb on the 5' RACE reads, yielding one entry per CDR3 protein. The data show roughly 1 million distinct CDR3 sequences, around 25% seen once. This clonotype occurred a few times. The sample, 7.5 to 10 milliliters of peripheral blood, was drawn from each donor. These sequences were also reported in another study, on T cells of mothers and their children. That source adds: The entire RNA extract went into cDNA synthesis at approximately 1.6 ug per 15 ul.

This receptor was identified in a girl aged 2-10 years in good health. The rearrangement joins TRBV27 to TRBJ2-7, with D perhaps being TRBD1 or TRBD2 (5 bases each). The sample comprised blood. The CDR3 coding sequence is TGTGCCAGCAGTTTAGGGGGACCGCTCTACGAGCAGTACTTC. It is translated as CASSLGGPLYEQYF.